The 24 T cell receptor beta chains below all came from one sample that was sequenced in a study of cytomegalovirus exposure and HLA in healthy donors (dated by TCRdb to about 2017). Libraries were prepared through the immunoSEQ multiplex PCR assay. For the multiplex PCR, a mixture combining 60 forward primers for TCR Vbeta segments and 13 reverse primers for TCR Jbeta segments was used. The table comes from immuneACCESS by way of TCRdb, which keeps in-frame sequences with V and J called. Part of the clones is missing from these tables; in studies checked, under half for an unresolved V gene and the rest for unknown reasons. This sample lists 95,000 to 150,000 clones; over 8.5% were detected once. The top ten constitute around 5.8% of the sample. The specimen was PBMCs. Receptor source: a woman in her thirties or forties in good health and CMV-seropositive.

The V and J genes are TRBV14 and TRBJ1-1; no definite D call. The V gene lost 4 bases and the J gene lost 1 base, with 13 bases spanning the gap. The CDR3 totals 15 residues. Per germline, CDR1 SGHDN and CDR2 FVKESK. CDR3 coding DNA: TGTGCCAGCAGCCGTGGTCTAACTGAGAACACTGAAGCTTTCTTT. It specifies CASSRGLTENTEAFF.

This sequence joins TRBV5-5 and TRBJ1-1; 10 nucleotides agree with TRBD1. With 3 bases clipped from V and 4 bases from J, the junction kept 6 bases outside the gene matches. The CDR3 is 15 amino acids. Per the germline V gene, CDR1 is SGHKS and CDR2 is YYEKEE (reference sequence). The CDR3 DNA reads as TGTGCCAGCAGCTGGGACAGGGGACAGATCACTGAAGCTTTCTTT. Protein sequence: CASSWDRGQITEAFF.

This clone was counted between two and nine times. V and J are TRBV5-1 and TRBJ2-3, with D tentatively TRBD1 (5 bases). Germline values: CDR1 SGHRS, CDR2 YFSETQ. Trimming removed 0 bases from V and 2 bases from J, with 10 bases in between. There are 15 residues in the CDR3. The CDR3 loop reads CASSLAGSDTDTQYF. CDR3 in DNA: TGCGCCAGCAGCTTGGCAGGGTCAGACACAGATACGCAGTATTTT.

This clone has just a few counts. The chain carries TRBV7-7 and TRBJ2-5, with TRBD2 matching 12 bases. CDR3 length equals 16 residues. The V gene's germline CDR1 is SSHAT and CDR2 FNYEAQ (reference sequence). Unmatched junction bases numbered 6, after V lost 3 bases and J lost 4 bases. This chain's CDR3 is CASSLRLAGGLETQYF. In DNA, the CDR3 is TGTGCCAGCAGCTTGCGGCTAGCGGGGGGGCTAGAGACCCAGTACTTC.

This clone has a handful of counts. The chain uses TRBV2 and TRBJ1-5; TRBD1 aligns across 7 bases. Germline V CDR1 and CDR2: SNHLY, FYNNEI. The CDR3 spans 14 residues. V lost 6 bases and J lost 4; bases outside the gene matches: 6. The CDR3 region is CASRTGAPNQPQHF. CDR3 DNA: TGTGCCAGCAGAACAGGGGCGCCGAATCAGCCCCAGCATTTT.

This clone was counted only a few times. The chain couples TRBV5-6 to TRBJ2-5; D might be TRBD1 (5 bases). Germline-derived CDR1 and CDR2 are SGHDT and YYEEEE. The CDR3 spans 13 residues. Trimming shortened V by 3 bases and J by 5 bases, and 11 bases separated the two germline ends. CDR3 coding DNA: TGTGCCAGCAGCTCCGACAGTGGGGAGACCCAGTACTTC. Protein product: CASSSDSGETQYF.

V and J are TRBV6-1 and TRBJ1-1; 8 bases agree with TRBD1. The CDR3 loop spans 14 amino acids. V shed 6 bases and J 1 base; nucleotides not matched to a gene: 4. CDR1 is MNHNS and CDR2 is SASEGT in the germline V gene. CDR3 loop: CASRRQGTNTEAFF. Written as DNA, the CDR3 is TGTGCCAGCAGGAGACAGGGGACGAACACTGAAGCTTTCTTT.

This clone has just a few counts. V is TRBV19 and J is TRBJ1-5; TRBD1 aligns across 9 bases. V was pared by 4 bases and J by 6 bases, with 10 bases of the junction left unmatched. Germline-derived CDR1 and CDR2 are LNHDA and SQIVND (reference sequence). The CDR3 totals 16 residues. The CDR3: CASSTRQGGVGQPQHF. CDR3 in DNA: TGTGCCAGTAGTACGAGACAGGGGGGGGTGGGTCAGCCCCAGCATTTT.

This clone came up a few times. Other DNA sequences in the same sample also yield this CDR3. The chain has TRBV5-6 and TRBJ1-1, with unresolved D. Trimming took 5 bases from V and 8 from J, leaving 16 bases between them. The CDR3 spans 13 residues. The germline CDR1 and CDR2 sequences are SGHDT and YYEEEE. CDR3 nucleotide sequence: TGTGCCAGCAGTACCGGGCCTGGACTAGAAGCTTTCTTT. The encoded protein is CASSTGPGLEAFF.

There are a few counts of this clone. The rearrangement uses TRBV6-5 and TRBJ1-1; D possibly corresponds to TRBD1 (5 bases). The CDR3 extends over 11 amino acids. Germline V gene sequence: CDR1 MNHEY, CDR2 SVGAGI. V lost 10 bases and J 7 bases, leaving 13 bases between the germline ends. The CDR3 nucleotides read TGTGCCACCCCCGGGGGACTTGAAGCTTTCTTT. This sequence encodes CATPGGLEAFF.

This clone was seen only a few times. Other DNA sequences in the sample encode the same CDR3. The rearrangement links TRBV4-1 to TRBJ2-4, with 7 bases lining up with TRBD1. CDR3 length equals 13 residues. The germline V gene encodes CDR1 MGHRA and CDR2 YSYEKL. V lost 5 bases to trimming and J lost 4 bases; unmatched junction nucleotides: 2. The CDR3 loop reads CASSTDRKNIQYF. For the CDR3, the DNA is TGCGCCAGCAGCACGGACAGGAAAAACATTCAGTACTTC.

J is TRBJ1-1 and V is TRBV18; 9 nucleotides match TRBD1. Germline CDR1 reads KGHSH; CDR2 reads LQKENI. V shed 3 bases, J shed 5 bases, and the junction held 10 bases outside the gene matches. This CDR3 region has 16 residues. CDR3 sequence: CASSPDTGTGRTEAFF. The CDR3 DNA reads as TGTGCCAGCTCACCCGATACCGGGACAGGGAGAACTGAAGCTTTCTTT.

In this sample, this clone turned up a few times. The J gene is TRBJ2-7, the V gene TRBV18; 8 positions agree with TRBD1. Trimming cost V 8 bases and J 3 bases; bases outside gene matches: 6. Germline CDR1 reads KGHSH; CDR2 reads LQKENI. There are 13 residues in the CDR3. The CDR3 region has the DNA TGTGCCAGCACGCGACAGGGGAGCTACGAGCAGTACTTC. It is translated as CASTRQGSYEQYF. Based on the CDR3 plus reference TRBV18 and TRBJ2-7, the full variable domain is NAGVMQNPRHLVRRRGQEARLRCSPMKGHSHVYWYRQLPEEGLKFMVYLQKENIIDESGMPKERFSAEFPKEGPSILRIQQVVRGDSAAYFCASTRQGSYEQYFGPGTRLTVT.

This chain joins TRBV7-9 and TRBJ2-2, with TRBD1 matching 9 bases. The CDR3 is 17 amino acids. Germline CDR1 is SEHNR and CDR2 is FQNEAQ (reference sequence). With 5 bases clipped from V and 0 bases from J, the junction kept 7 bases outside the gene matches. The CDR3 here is CASSTPGTGPNTGELFF. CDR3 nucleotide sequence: TGTGCCAGCAGCACACCCGGGACAGGGCCGAACACCGGGGAGCTGTTTTTT. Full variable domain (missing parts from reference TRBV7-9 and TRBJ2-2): DTGVSQNPRHKITKRGQNVTFRCDPISEHNRLYWYRQTLGQGPEFLTYFQNEAQLEKSRLLSDRFSAERPKGSFSTLEIQRTEQGDSAMYLCASSTPGTGPNTGELFFGEGSRLTVL.

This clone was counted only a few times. CDR3 protein: CASSWEGTDTQYF. CDR3 DNA: TGTGCCAGTAGTTGGGAGGGCACAGATACGCAGTATTTT. The chain uses TRBV19 and TRBJ2-3; perhaps TRBD2 as D (6 bases). The CDR3 length is 13 residues. Germline assignment: CDR1 LNHDA and CDR2 SQIVND (reference sequence). Trimming removed 5 bases from V and 1 base from J, with 7 bases in between.

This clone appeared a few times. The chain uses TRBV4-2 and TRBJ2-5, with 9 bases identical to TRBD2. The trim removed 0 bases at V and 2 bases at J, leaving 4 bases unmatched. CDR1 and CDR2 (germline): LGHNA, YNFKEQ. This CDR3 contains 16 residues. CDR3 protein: CASSQDVSGGQETQYF. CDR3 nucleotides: TGTGCCAGCAGCCAAGATGTAAGCGGGGGGCAAGAGACCCAGTACTTC.

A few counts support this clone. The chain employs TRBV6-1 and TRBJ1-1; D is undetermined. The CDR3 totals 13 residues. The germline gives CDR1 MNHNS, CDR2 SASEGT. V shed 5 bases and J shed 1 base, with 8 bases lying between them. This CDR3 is CASSLGPNTEAFF. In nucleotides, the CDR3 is TGTGCCAGCAGTCTAGGTCCGAACACTGAAGCTTTCTTT.

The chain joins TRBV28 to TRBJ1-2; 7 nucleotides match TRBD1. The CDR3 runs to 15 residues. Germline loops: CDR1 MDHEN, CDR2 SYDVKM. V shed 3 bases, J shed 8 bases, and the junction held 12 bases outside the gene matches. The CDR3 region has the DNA TGTGCCAGCAGTTTCAACCACGGGACAGCTAAGGGCTACACCTTC. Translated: CASSFNHGTAKGYTF.

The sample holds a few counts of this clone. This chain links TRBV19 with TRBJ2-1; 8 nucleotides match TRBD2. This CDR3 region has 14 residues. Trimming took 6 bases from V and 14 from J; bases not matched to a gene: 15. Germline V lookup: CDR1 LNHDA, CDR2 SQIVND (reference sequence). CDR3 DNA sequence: TGTGCCAGTAGAGAGCGGGGGCCGACAATGAGCGAGTTCTTC. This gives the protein CASRERGPTMSEFF. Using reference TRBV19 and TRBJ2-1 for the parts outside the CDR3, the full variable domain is DGGITQSPKYLFRKEGQNVTLSCEQNLNHDAMYWYRQDPGQGLRLIYYSQIVNDFQKGDIAEGYSVSREKKESFPLTVTSAQKNPTAFYLCASRERGPTMSEFFGPGTRLTVL.

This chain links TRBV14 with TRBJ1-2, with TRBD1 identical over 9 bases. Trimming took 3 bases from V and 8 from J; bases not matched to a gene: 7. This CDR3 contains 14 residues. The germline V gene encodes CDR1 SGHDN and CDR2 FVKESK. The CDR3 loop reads CASSQGTGIGGYTF. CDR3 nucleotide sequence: TGTGCCAGCAGCCAGGGGACAGGGATCGGGGGCTACACCTTC.

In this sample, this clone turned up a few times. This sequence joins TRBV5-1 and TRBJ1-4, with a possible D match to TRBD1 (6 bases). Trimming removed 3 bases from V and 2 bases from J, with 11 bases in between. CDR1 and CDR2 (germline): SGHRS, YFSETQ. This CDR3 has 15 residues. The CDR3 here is CASSSQGKTNEKLFF. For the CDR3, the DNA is TGCGCCAGCAGCTCCCAGGGGAAGACTAATGAAAAACTGTTTTTT.

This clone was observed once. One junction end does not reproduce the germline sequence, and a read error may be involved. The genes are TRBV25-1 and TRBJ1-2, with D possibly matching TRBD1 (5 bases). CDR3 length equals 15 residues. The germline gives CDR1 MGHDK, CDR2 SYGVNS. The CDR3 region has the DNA TGTGCCAGCAGTGAAACCCGCGGGACTAACTATGGCTACCCCTTC. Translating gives CASSETRGTNYGYPF.

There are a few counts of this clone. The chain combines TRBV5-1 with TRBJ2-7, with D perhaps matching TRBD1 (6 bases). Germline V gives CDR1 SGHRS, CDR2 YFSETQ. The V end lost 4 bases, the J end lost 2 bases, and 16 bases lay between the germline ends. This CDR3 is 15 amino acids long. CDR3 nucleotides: TGCGCCAGCAGCCCCACAGGGATGGGCGCCTACGAGCAGTACTTC. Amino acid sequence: CASSPTGMGAYEQYF.

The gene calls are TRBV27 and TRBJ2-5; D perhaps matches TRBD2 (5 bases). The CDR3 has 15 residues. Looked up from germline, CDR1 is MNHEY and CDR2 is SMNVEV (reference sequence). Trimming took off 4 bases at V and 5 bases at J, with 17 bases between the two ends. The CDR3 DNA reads TGTGCCAGCAGTTCTCCCGGCACTGGGGAGGAGACCCAGTACTTC. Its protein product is CASSSPGTGEETQYF.